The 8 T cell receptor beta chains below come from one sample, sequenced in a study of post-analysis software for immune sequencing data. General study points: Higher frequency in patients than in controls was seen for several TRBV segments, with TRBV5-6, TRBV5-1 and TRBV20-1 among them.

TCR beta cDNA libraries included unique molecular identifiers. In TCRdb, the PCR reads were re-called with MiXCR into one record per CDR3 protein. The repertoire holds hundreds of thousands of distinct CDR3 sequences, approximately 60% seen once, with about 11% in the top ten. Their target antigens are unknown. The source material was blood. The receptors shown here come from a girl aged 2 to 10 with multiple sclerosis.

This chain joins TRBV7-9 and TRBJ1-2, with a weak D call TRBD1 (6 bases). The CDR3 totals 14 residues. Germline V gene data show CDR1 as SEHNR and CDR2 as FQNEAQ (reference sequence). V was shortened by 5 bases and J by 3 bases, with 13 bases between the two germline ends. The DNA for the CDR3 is TGTGCCAGCAGCCAACTTACAGGGTACTATGGCTACACCTTC. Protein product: CASSQLTGYYGYTF.

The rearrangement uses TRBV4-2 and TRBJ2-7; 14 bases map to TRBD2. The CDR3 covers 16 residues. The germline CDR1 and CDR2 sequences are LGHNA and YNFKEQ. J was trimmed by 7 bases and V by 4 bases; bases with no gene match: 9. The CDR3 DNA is TGTGCCAGCAGCCCGAACACGGGACTAGCGGGAGTTGAGCAGTACTTC. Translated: CASSPNTGLAGVEQYF.

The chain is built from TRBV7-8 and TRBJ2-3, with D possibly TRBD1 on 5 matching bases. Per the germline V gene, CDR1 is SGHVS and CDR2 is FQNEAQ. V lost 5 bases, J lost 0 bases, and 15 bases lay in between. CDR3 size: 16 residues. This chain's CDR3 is CASSIPVRASTDTQYF. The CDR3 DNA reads TGTGCCAGCAGCATCCCGGTCAGGGCTAGCACAGATACGCAGTATTTT.

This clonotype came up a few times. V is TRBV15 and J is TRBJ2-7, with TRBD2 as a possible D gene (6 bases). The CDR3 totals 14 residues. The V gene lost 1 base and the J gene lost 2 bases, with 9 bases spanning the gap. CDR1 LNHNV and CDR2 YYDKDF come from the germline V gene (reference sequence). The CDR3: CATSRGGIPYEQYF. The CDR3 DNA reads TGTGCCACCAGCAGAGGCGGGATCCCCTACGAGCAGTACTTC.

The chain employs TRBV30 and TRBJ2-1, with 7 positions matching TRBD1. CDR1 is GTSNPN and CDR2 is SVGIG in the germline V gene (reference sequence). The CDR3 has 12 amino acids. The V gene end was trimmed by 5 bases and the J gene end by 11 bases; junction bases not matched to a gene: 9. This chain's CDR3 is CAWDLNRGKQFF. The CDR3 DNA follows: TGTGCCTGGGACCTAAACAGGGGCAAGCAGTTCTTC.

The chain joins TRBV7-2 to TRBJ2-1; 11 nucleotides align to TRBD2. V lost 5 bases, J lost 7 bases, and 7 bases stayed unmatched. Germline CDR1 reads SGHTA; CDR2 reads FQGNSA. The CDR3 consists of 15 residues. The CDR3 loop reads CASSTTSGGRNEQFF. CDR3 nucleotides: TGTGCCAGCAGCACCACTAGCGGGGGACGAAATGAGCAGTTCTTC.

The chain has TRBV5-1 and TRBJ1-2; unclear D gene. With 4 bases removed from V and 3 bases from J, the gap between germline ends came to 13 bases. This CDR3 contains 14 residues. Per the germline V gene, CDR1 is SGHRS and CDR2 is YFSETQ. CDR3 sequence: CASSREAGDYGYTF. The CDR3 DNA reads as TGCGCCAGCAGCCGGGAGGCCGGGGACTATGGCTACACCTTC.

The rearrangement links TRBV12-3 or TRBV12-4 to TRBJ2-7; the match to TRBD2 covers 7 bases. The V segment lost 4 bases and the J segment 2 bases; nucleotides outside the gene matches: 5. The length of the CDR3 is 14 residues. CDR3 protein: CASSSGLLTYEQYF. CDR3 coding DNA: TGTGCCAGCAGTTCGGGACTATTAACCTACGAGCAGTACTTC.